A single TCR beta chain is shown here with its context. Antigen unknown. The same CDR3 also results from other DNA sequences found in this sample. The study ran its PCR with 60 Vbeta and 13 Jbeta primers. Some clones are missing from TCRdb's copy, which holds only in-frame ones; the method was immunoSEQ multiplex PCR. Here the sample spans approximately 260,000 clones, approximately 91% being singletons. The data belong to a study of cytomegalovirus exposure and HLA in healthy donors. Healthy bone marrow donors supplied every sample. Germline-derived CDR1 and CDR2 are ENHRY and SYGVKD. This CDR3 comprises 13 residues. The V end was cut by 4 bases, the J end by 0 bases, with 4 bases between. Broader study findings: For most TCR sequences rarity was the rule, although some public TCRs occurred in many donors. Listed as cytomegalovirus-associated were roughly 180 TCR beta chains.

The receptor was derived from a girl aged 2-10 years in good health and CMV-seronegative. This chain uses TRBV10-3 with TRBJ1-5; D not resolved. The sequenced sample was PBMCs. CDR3 amino acids: CAISAGSNQPQHF. Here the CDR3 DNA reads TGTGCCATCAGTGCAGGTAGCAATCAGCCCCAGCATTTT.